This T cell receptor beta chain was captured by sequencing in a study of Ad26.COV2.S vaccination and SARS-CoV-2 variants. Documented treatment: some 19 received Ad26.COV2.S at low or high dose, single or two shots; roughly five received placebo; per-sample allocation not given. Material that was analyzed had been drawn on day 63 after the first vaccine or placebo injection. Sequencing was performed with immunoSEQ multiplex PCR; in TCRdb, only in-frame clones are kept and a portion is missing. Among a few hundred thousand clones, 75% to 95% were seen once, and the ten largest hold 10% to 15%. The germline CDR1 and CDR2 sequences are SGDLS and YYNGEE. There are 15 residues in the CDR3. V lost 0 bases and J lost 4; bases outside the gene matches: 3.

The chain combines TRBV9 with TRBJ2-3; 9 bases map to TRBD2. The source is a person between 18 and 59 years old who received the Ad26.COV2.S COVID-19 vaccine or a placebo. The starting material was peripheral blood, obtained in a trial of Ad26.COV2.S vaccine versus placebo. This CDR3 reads CASSVEGGRADTQYF. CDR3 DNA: TGTGCCAGCAGCGTAGAAGGCGGGAGGGCAGATACGCAGTATTTT.